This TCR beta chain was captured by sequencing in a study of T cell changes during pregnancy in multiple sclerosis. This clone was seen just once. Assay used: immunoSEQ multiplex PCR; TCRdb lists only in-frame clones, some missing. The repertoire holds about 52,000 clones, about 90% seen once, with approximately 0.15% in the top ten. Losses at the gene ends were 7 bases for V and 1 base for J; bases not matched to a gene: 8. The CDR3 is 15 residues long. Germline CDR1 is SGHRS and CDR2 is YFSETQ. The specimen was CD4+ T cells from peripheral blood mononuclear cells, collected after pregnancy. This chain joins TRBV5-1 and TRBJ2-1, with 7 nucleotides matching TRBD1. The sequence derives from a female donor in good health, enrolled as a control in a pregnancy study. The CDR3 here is CASSGTESSYNEQFF. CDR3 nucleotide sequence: TGCGCCAGCTCCGGGACAGAAAGTTCCTACAATGAGCAGTTCTTC.